This is a list of T cell receptor beta chains from one sample in a study of shared clonotypes between healthy human individuals. Generated by immunoSEQ multiplex PCR, the TCRdb table keeps only in-frame clones and is missing some. Here the sample spans roughly 1,500,000 clones, about 98% being singletons. The specimen was naive CD4+ T cells sorted from blood. The source is a man aged 30 to 39 in good health. CDR3s include the opening cysteine and the closing phenylalanine or tryptophan. D genes are given only for firm matches. Clone size appears in some rows only: once, few, many, or a class for an expanded clone.

clone size	D gene	J gene	V gene	CDR3 protein	CDR3 DNA
.	TRBD1	TRBJ2-3	TRBV11-2	CASSRQGDTDTQYF	TGTGCCAGCAGTAGACAGGGAGACACAGATACGCAGTATTTT
.	.	TRBJ1-5	TRBV19	CASSTSRGGINQPQHF	TGTGCCAGTAGTACCTCCCGAGGCGGAATCAATCAGCCCCAGCATTTT
once	.	TRBJ2-1	TRBV9	CSIIGSYNEQFF	TGTTCGATAATCGGCTCCTACAATGAGCAGTTCTTC
.	TRBD1	TRBJ1-4	TRBV5-1	CASSAPGQGGYEKLFF	TGCGCCAGCAGCGCCCCCGGACAGGGGGGTTACGAAAAACTGTTTTTT
.	TRBD1	TRBJ2-7	TRBV7-9	CASSPGTGLDEQYF	TGTGCCAGCAGCCCCGGGACAGGGTTGGACGAGCAGTACTTC
.	.	TRBJ2-5	TRBV15	CATSRFRETQYF	TGTGCCACCAGCAGATTTCGAGAGACCCAGTACTTC
.	.	TRBJ2-7	TRBV28	CASTLGSFSTQYF	TGTGCCAGCACCCTAGGGAGTTTCTCGACACAGTACTTC
once	.	TRBJ1-5	TRBV6-1	CASSGSFGYSAQYSNQPQHF	TGTGCCAGCAGTGGCTCCTTCGGGTACAGCGCGCAATATAGCAATCAGCCCCAGCATTTT
.	.	TRBJ2-1	TRBV14	CASSQGIVWEAYNEQFF	TGTGCCAGCAGCCAAGGTATTGTTTGGGAGGCCTACAATGAGCAGTTCTTC
.	.	TRBJ2-2	TRBV5-1	CASRQFLAGGIGGELFF	TGCGCCAGCAGGCAGTTTTTGGCAGGAGGGATCGGCGGGGAGCTGTTTTTT
.	.	TRBJ1-3	TRBV7-2	CASRLAGKENTIYF	TGTGCCAGCAGATTAGCGGGCAAAGAAAACACCATATATTTT
.	TRBD2	TRBJ2-7	TRBV5-1	CASSTIPVAGGYEQYF	TGCGCCAGCAGCACCATCCCAGTGGCCGGGGGGTACGAGCAGTACTTC
.	.	TRBJ1-4	TRBV11-2	CASSPQLASKLFF	TGTGCCAGCAGCCCGCAACTCGCTAGTAAACTGTTTTTT
.	.	TRBJ2-2	TRBV5-1	CASSTDSTNTGELFF	TGCGCCAGCAGCACGGACAGTACGAACACCGGGGAGCTGTTTTTT
.	.	TRBJ2-4	TRBV18	CASSPEVVAKNIQYF	TGTGCCAGCTCACCAGAAGTCGTAGCCAAAAACATTCAGTACTTC
.	.	TRBJ2-2	TRBV29-1	CSALSRVLGELFF	TGCAGCGCATTATCTAGGGTCCTCGGGGAGCTGTTTTTT
.	.	TRBJ2-1	TRBV7-9	CASSLKSNEQFF	TGTGCCAGCAGCTTAAAGTCCAATGAGCAGTTCTTC
.	TRBD1	TRBJ2-5	TRBV7-9	CASSSDRGSAETQYF	TGTGCCAGCAGCTCAGACAGGGGTAGCGCAGAGACCCAGTACTTC
.	TRBD1	TRBJ2-7	TRBV28	CASSLPDRGRDEQYF	TGTGCCAGCAGTTTACCCGACAGGGGGAGAGACGAGCAGTACTTC
.	.	TRBJ2-7	TRBV7-2	CASSPRSAAYEQYF	TGTGCCAGCAGCCCTCGGAGCGCGGCCTACGAGCAGTACTTC
.	TRBD1	TRBJ1-5	TRBV30	CAWSGDRGVQPQHF	TGTGCCTGGAGCGGGGACAGGGGGGTACAGCCCCAGCATTTT
.	.	TRBJ2-6	TRBV9	CASSPGTSGANVLTF	TGTGCCAGCAGCCCGGGGACATCTGGGGCCAACGTCCTGACTTTC
.	.	TRBJ2-5	TRBV29-1	CSVIGIQETQYF	TGCAGCGTTATTGGCATCCAAGAGACCCAGTACTTC
.	TRBD1	TRBJ1-1	TRBV15	CATRQGQTEAFF	TGTGCCACTCGACAGGGACAAACTGAAGCTTTCTTT
.	.	TRBJ2-1	TRBV27	CASSFLRGVGEQFF	TGTGCCAGCAGTTTCCTCCGTGGGGTTGGGGAGCAGTTCTTC
.	.	TRBJ2-1	TRBV27	CASTPFWRNNEQFF	TGTGCCAGCACGCCCTTTTGGCGTAACAATGAGCAGTTCTTC
.	.	TRBJ2-7	TRBV10-3	CAISDTVGSLSYEQYF	TGTGCCATCAGTGACACTGTTGGGAGTCTCTCCTACGAGCAGTACTTC
once	.	TRBJ2-5	TRBV7-9	CASFSDRRGETQYF	TGTGCCAGCTTTTCCGACAGGCGGGGAGAGACCCAGTACTTC
.	.	TRBJ1-2	TRBV18	CASSSQGYGYTF	TGTGCCAGCTCGTCCCAGGGCTATGGCTACACCTTC
.	TRBD1	TRBJ2-7	TRBV7-9	CASSLYGTVYEQYF	TGTGCCAGCAGCTTATATGGGACAGTCTACGAGCAGTACTTC
.	.	TRBJ2-7	TRBV28	CASSLPQGYYEQYF	TGTGCCAGCAGTTTACCCCAGGGGTATTACGAGCAGTACTTC
.	.	TRBJ2-2	TRBV7-8	CASSVLLTTGELFF	TGTGCCAGCAGCGTCCTTTTGACCACCGGGGAGCTGTTTTTT
.	TRBD2	TRBJ2-3	TRBV7-9	CASSISGSGRAGTQYF	TGTGCCAGCAGCATTAGCGGTAGCGGGAGGGCCGGTACGCAGTATTTT
.	.	TRBJ2-7	TRBV28	CASSLLVASSYEQYF	TGTGCCAGCAGTTTATTAGTCGCTAGCTCCTACGAGCAGTACTTC
.	.	TRBJ1-1	TRBV6-5	CASSYPGGAFF	TGTGCCAGCAGTTACCCAGGCGGGGCTTTCTTT
.	TRBD2	TRBJ2-3	TRBV7-9	CASSLGAGVSADTQYF	TGTGCCAGCAGCTTAGGGGCGGGAGTCTCTGCAGATACGCAGTATTTT
.	.	TRBJ1-2	TRBV6-5	CASSYWTDYGYTF	TGTGCCAGCAGTTACTGGACGGACTATGGCTACACCTTC
.	.	TRBJ2-1	TRBV6-1	CASSERFFREQFF	TGTGCCAGCAGTGAACGCTTTTTTCGTGAGCAGTTCTTC
.	TRBD2	TRBJ2-7	TRBV6-6	CASSYSGGRPYEQYF	TGTGCCAGCAGTTACTCTGGCGGGAGGCCGTACGAGCAGTACTTC
.	.	TRBJ2-3	TRBV19	CASSSWDSTDTQYF	TGTGCCAGTAGTAGTTGGGATAGCACAGATACGCAGTATTTT
.	.	TRBJ2-7	TRBV28	CASSFSGNRDEQYF	TGTGCCAGCAGTTTTTCGGGGAACCGGGACGAGCAGTACTTC
.	.	TRBJ2-7	TRBV28	CASSLIQGIGEQYF	TGTGCCAGCAGTTTAATACAGGGTATCGGCGAGCAGTACTTC
.	TRBD2	TRBJ2-1	TRBV2	CASRFPGTTNEQFF	TGTGCCAGCAGGTTCCCAGGGACTACAAATGAGCAGTTCTTC
.	.	TRBJ1-4	TRBV11-2	CASSLAGFDNEKLFF	TGTGCCAGCAGCTTAGCCGGGTTCGATAATGAAAAACTGTTTTTT
.	.	TRBJ2-7	TRBV7-2	CASSQIYEQYF	TGTGCCAGCAGCCAGATCTACGAGCAGTACTTC
.	TRBD1	TRBJ1-4	TRBV6-1	CASSMDRAYNEKLFF	TGTGCCAGCAGTATGGACAGGGCCTATAATGAAAAACTGTTTTTT
.	.	TRBJ1-1	TRBV6-1	CASSEGALLNTEAFF	TGTGCCAGCAGTGAAGGGGCCCTTCTAAACACTGAAGCTTTCTTT
.	.	TRBJ1-5	TRBV11-2	CASSENGANQPQHF	TGTGCCAGCAGCGAAAATGGGGCCAATCAGCCCCAGCATTTT
.	TRBD1	TRBJ2-4	TRBV25-1	CASRCNRDSWTKNIQYF	TGTGCCAGCAGGTGTAACCGGGACAGCTGGACCAAAAACATTCAGTACTTC
once	TRBD2	TRBJ2-2	TRBV15	CATSRDGGLAGGVTGELFF	TGTGCCACCAGCAGAGATGGGGGACTAGCGGGAGGGGTAACCGGGGAGCTGTTTTTT
.	TRBD2	TRBJ2-5	TRBV6-6	CASSSGTSAETQYF	TGTGCCAGCAGTTCCGGGACTAGCGCTGAGACCCAGTACTTC
.	.	TRBJ2-7	TRBV7-6	CASSLAGGKGYEQYF	TGTGCCAGCAGCTTAGCTGGAGGAAAGGGGTACGAGCAGTACTTC
.	.	TRBJ2-7	TRBV5-4	CASSSAADNEQYF	TGTGCCAGCAGTAGCGCTGCCGATAACGAGCAGTACTTC
.	.	TRBJ2-7	TRBV7-6	CASSRMTGVTSYEQYF	TGTGCCAGCAGCCGGATGACAGGCGTCACCTCCTACGAGCAGTACTTC
.	TRBD2	TRBJ2-1	TRBV19	CASSTHSLAARSYNEQFF	TGTGCCAGTAGTACCCATTCTCTAGCGGCAAGGTCCTACAATGAGCAGTTCTTC
.	TRBD2	TRBJ2-1	TRBV5-4	CASSLELAGSYNEQFF	TGTGCCAGCAGCTTGGAACTAGCGGGTTCCTACAATGAGCAGTTCTTC
few	.	TRBJ1-5	TRBV19	CASSIGFQPQHF	TGTGCCAGTAGTATAGGGTTCCAGCCCCAGCATTTT
.	.	TRBJ2-1	TRBV28	CASRSYNEQFF	TGTGCCAGCAGGTCATACAATGAGCAGTTCTTC
.	.	TRBJ1-1	TRBV2	CASIPERGGNTEAFF	TGTGCCAGCATCCCCGAACGGGGAGGGAACACTGAAGCTTTCTTT